Presented here are 10 T cell receptor beta chains from one specimen sequenced in a study of long-term antiretroviral therapy in people with HIV. Researchers report immunoSEQ v3.0 was run at survey level. Using immunoSEQ multiplex PCR, the repertoire was profiled, and TCRdb retains in-frame clones only, with some absent. The repertoire holds tens of thousands of clones, 70% to 90% seen once, with 3.5% to 4.5% in the top ten. The material was unsorted PBMCs, obtained 1.2 years after starting antiretroviral therapy. Every receptor here comes from a woman between 50 and 59 years old with HIV.

The chain couples TRBV9 to TRBJ2-1; perhaps TRBD2 as D (7 bases). Trimming shortened V by 4 bases and J by 0 bases, and 14 bases separated the two germline ends. CDR3 length: 16 residues. Germline CDR1 reads SGDLS; CDR2 reads YYNGEE. CDR3 amino acids: CASSPSGGLSYNEQFF. CDR3 nucleotides: TGTGCCAGCAGCCCATCGGGGGGCCTCTCCTACAATGAGCAGTTCTTC.

The V call is TRBV18, the J call TRBJ2-7; D gene unclear. The CDR3 spans 14 residues. Germline V gene lookup returns CDR1 KGHSH and CDR2 LQKENI. V lost 4 bases, J lost 2 bases, and 12 bases lay in between. The CDR3 region has the DNA TGTGCCAGCTCACAGGGTCGAGGAACCTACGAGCAGTACTTC. Its translation is CASSQGRGTYEQYF.

V usage is TRBV10-3 and J usage is TRBJ2-7; possibly TRBD1 for D (5 bases). The germline CDR1 and CDR2 sequences are ENHRY and SYGVKD. Trimming took 10 bases from V and 3 from J, leaving 19 bases between them. The CDR3 spans 14 residues. This CDR3 reads CATKGSDGHYEQYF. In DNA form, the CDR3 reads TGTGCCACTAAGGGGTCCGACGGACACTACGAGCAGTACTTC.

The chain carries TRBV10-1 and TRBJ2-1; tentative D call: TRBD2 (5 bases). The CDR3 sequence is 14 residues long. Per the germline V gene, CDR1 is WNHNN and CDR2 is SYGVQD (reference sequence). V was shortened by 6 bases and J by 0 bases, with 9 bases between the two germline ends. Here the CDR3 DNA reads TGCGCCAGCAGGGAGGAGAGCTCCTACAATGAGCAGTTCTTC. This gives the protein CASREESSYNEQFF.

The rearrangement joins TRBV7-2 to TRBJ2-7, with D perhaps TRBD2 (7 bases). Germline loops: CDR1 SGHTA, CDR2 FQGNSA. This CDR3 region has 14 residues. V lost 2 bases, J lost 2 bases, and 10 bases lay in between. CDR3 sequence: CASSLLGGAYEQYF. DNA for the CDR3: TGTGCCAGCAGCTTATTAGGGGGGGCCTACGAGCAGTACTTC.

This rearrangement joins TRBV2 to TRBJ2-3; TRBD2 matches at 8 bases. Germline-derived CDR1 and CDR2 are SNHLY and FYNNEI. V lost 3 bases and J lost 7; bases outside the gene matches: 6. CDR3 length equals 14 residues. The CDR3 loop is CASSERLAPNTQYF. The CDR3 DNA reads TGTGCCAGCAGTGAGAGACTAGCGCCGAATACGCAGTATTTT. The whole variable domain, remainder taken from reference TRBV2 and TRBJ2-3, is EPEVTQTPSHQVTQMGQEVILRCVPISNHLYFYWYRQILGQKVEFLVSFYNNEISEKSEIFDDQFSVERPDGSNFTLKIRSTKLEDSAMYFCASSERLAPNTQYFGPGTRLTVL.

The rearrangement links TRBV7-8 to TRBJ2-7; TRBD1 matches 9 bases. This CDR3 is built from 17 residues. Germline V gives CDR1 SGHVS, CDR2 FQNEAQ. V shed 4 bases, J shed 6 bases, and the junction held 16 bases outside the gene matches. The CDR3 region has the DNA TGTGCCAGCAGCTCCTACCCCGGACAGGGGAGCCGGGGCGAGCAGTACTTC. This encodes CASSSYPGQGSRGEQYF.

V and J are TRBV6-5 and TRBJ1-1, with D unresolved. The V gene's germline CDR1 is MNHEY and CDR2 SVGAGI. The CDR3 has 14 amino acids. V gave up 6 bases and J gave up 4 bases, with 15 bases separating them. The CDR3 nucleotides read TGTGCCAGCAGGACTGGCGGAATGACCACTGAAGCTTTCTTT. The encoded protein is CASRTGGMTTEAFF.

This clone has only one observation. The chain has TRBV7-9 and TRBJ2-3; tentatively, D is TRBD2 (6 bases). Trimming stripped 3 bases from V and 2 bases from J, with 9 bases between. CDR1 is SEHNR, CDR2 FQNEAQ, per germline (reference sequence). This CDR3 region has 14 residues. This chain's CDR3 is CASSFSGPTDTQYF. The CDR3 bases are TGTGCCAGCAGCTTTAGCGGCCCCACAGATACGCAGTATTTT.

The chain combines TRBV7-3 with TRBJ2-1; 10 bases map to TRBD2. Germline loops: CDR1 SGHTA, CDR2 FQGTGA. V dropped 3 bases and J dropped 2; count of bases not matched to a gene: 1. CDR3 length equals 15 residues. CDR3 loop: CASSFSGGPYNEQFF. In DNA, the CDR3 is TGTGCCAGCAGCTTTAGCGGGGGGCCCTACAATGAGCAGTTCTTC.